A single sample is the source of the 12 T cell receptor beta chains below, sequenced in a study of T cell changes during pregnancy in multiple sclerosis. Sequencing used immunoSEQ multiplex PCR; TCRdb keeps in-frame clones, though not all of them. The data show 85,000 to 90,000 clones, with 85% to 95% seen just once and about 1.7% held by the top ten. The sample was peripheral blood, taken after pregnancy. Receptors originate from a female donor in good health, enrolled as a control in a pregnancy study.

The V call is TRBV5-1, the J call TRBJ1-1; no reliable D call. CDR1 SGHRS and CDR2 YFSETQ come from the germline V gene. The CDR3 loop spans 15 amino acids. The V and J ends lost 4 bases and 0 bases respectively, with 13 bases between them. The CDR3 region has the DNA TGCGCCAGCAGCCCAGGTTGGGCTCTGAACACTGAAGCTTTCTTT. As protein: CASSPGWALNTEAFF.

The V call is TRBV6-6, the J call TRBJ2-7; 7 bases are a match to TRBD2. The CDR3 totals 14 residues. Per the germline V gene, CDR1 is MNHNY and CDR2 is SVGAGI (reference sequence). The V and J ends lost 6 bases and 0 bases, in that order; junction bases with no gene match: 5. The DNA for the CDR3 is TGTGCCAGCAGCGAACTAGCGTCCTCCTACGAGCAGTACTTC. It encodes CASSELASSYEQYF.

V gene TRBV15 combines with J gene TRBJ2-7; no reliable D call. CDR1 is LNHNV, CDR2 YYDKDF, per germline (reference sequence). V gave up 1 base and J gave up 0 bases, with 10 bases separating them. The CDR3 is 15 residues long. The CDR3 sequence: CATSRGRLVSYEQYF. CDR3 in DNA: TGTGCCACCAGCAGAGGGCGACTGGTCTCCTACGAGCAGTACTTC.

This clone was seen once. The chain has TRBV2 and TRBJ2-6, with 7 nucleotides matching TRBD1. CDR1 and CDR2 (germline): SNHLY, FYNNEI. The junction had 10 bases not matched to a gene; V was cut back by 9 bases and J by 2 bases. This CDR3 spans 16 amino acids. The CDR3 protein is CASRQGSSAGANVLTF. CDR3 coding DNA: TGTGCCAGTAGACAGGGATCTTCTGCTGGGGCCAACGTCCTGACTTTC.

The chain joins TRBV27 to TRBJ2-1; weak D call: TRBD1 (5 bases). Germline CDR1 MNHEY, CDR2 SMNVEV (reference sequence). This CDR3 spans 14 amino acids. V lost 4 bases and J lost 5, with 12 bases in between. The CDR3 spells CASSWSRVNNEQFF. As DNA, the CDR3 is TGTGCCAGCAGTTGGTCCAGGGTTAACAATGAGCAGTTCTTC.

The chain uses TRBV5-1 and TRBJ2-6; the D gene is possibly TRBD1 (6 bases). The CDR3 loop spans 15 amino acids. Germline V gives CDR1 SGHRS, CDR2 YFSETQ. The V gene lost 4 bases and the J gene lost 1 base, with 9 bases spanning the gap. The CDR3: CASSTTGSGANVLTF. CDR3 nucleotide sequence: TGCGCCAGCAGCACTACAGGGTCTGGGGCCAACGTCCTGACTTTC. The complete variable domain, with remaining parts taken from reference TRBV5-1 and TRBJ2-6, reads KAGVTQTPRYLIKTRGQQVTLSCSPISGHRSVSWYQQTPGQGLQFLFEYFSETQRNKGNFPGRFSGRQFSNSRSEMNVSTLELGDSALYLCASSTTGSGANVLTFGAGSRLTVL.

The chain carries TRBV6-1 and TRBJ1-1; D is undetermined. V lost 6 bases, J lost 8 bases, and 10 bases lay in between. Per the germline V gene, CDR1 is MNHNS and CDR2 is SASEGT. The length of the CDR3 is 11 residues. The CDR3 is CASSSRGEAFF. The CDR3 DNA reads TGTGCCAGCAGCTCGAGAGGGGAAGCTTTCTTT.

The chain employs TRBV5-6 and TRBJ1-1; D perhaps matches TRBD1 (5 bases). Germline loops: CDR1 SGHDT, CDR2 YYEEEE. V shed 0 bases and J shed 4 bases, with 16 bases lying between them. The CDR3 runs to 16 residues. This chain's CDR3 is CASSLAGGAVGTEAFF. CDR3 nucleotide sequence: TGTGCCAGCAGCTTGGCTGGAGGGGCGGTTGGCACTGAAGCTTTCTTT.

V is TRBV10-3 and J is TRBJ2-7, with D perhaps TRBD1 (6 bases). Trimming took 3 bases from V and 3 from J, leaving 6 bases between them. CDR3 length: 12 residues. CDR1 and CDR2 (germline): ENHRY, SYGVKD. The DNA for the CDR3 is TGTGCCATCAGTGAACAGGGCTACGAGCAGTACTTC. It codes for CAISEQGYEQYF.

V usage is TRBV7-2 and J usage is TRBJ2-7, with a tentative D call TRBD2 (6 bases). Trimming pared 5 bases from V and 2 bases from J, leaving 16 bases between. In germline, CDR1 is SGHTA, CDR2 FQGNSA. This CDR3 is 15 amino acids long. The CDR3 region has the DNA TGTGCCAGCAGCCGCCGCGGAGGGTCAACCTACGAGCAGTACTTC. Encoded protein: CASSRRGGSTYEQYF.

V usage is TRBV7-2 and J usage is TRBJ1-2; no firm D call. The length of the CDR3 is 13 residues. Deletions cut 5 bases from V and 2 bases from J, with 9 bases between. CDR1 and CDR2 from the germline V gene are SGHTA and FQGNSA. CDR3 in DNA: TGTGCCAGCAGCCGTTCCCGGAACTATGGCTACACCTTC. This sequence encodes CASSRSRNYGYTF.

Here the CDR3 DNA reads TGTGCCAGCAGTAGGTCGACAAAAGGAACTGAAGCTTTCTTT. It yields the protein CASSRSTKGTEAFF. The chain joins TRBV27 to TRBJ1-1; D unresolved. The CDR3 spans 14 residues. V shed 5 bases and J shed 5 bases, with 15 bases lying between them. Germline V CDR1 and CDR2: MNHEY, SMNVEV (reference sequence).